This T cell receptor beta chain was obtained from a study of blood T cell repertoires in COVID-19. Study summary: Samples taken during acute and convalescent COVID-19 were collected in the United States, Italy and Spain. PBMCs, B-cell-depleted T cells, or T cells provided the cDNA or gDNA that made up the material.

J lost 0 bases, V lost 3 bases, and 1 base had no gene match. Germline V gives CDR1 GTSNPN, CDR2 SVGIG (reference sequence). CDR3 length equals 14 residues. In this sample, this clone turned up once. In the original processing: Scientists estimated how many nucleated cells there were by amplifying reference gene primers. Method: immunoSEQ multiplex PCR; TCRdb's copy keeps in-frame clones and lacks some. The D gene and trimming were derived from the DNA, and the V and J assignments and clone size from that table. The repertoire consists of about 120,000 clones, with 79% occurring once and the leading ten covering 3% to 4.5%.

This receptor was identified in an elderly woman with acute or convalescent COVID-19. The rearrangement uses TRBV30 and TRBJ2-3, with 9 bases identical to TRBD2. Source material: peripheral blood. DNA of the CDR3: TGTGCCTGGAGACTAGCGGGTAGCACAGATACGCAGTATTTT. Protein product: CAWRLAGSTDTQYF.